This passage covers 2 T cell receptor beta chains from one sample sequenced in a study of identical twins. TCRdb analysed the 5' RACE reads with MiXCR anew, one entry per CDR3 protein. The table includes 400,000 to 650,000 distinct CDR3 sequences, less than 25% detected once. Another study also made use of these data, one on T cells expressing NK-cell markers.

The source material was CD4+ T cells sorted from blood. Receptors originate from a woman aged 18-30 years in good health.

J is TRBJ1-1 and V is TRBV27, with TRBD1 as a possible D gene (6 bases). The length of the CDR3 is 13 residues. Trimming shortened V by 8 bases and J by 4 bases, and 14 bases separated the two germline ends. CDR1 and CDR2 (germline): MNHEY, SMNVEV (reference sequence). CDR3 in amino acids: CASYRRGSTEAFF. The DNA for the CDR3 is TGTGCCAGCTACCGGAGGGGGTCCACTGAAGCTTTCTTT.

The chain uses TRBV20-1 and TRBJ1-4, with 7 bases identical to TRBD1. The J segment lost 7 bases and the V segment lost 5 bases, leaving 4 bases of the junction unmatched. The length of the CDR3 is 12 residues. Per the germline V gene, CDR1 is DFQATT and CDR2 is SNEGSKA (reference sequence). In nucleotides, the CDR3 is TGCAGTGCTGGAGGGACAGTTGAAAAACTGTTTTTT. This translates into CSAGGTVEKLFF.